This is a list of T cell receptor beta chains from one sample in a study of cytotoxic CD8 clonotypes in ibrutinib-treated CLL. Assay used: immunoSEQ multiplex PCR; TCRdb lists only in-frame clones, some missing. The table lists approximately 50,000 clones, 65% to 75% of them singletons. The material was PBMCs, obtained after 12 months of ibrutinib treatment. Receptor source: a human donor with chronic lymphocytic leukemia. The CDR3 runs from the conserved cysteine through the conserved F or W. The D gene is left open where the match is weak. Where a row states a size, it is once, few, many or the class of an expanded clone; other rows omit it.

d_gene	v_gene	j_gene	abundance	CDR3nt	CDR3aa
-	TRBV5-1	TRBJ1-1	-	TGCGCCAGCAGCTTGGGCTCGACAGACTTTAACACTGAAGCTTTCTTT	CASSLGSTDFNTEAFF
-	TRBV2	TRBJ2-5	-	TGTGCCAGCAGTTTGGGATACCGGGAGACCCAGTACTTC	CASSLGYRETQYF
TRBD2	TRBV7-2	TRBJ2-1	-	TGTGCCAGCAGCCAGCAGCGGGAGTACCCGACGCTCTTC	CASSQQREYPTLF
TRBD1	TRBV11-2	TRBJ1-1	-	TGTGCCAGCAGCTTAGAGTGGGGGACAGGGGGGTTAGAGGCTTTCTTT	CASSLEWGTGGLEAFF
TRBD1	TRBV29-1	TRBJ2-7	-	TGCAGTTCGTACAGGGGGCAAGACGGGGCTAGCTACGAGCAGTACTTC	CSSYRGQDGASYEQYF
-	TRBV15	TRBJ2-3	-	TGTGCCACCAGCAGGGGTCAGGGGGGCGATACGCAGTATTTT	CATSRGQGGDTQYF
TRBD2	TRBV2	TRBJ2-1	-	TGTGCCAGCAGTGAAGGGACTAGCGGGAGGAAGGACAATGAGCAGTTCTTC	CASSEGTSGRKDNEQFF
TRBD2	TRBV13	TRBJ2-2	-	TGTGCCAGCAACCGGGGCGGGACTAGCGGGAGCGGGGAGCTGTTTTTT	CASNRGGTSGSGELFF
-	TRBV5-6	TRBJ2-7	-	TGTGCCAGCAGCCGCGCAATCCGGGACGGAATCTCCTACGAGCAGTACTTC	CASSRAIRDGISYEQYF
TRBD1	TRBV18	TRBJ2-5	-	TGTGCCAGCTCACCAACAGGGGGCCGGGAGACCCAGTACTTC	CASSPTGGRETQYF
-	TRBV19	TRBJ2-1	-	TGTGCCACCAAGGACTATCTCTATGAGCAGTTCTTC	CATKDYLYEQFF
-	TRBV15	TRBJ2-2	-	TGTGCCACCAGCAGAGGAGGGACGCCTGGGGAGCTGTTTTTT	CATSRGGTPGELFF
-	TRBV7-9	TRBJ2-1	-	TGTGCCAGCAGCTCCGGCGGGTCTTTGTACAATGAGCAGTTCTTC	CASSSGGSLYNEQFF
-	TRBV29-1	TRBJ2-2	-	TGCAGCGCGGGCGCTGGGACCGGGGAGCTGTTTTTT	CSAGAGTGELFF
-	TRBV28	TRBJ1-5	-	TGTGCCAGCGGCGCAGGGTATGTCAATCAGCCCCAGCATTTT	CASGAGYVNQPQHF
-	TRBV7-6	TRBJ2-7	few	TGTGCCAGCAGCTTAGGCAGCGGACCTCTGGGGGAGCAGTACTTC	CASSLGSGPLGEQYF
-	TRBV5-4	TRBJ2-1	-	TGTGCCAGCAGCTCGACTAATTACAATGAGCAGTTCTTC	CASSSTNYNEQFF
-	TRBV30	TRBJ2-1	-	TGTGCCTGGAGTGTAAGCCGATACAATGAGCAGTTCTTC	CAWSVSRYNEQFF
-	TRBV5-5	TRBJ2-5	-	TGTGCCAGCAGCCCGTGGACGGTTCAAGAGACCCAGTACTTC	CASSPWTVQETQYF
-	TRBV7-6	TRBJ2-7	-	TGTGCCAGCAGCTTAGGTGGGGGCCCCTACGAGCAGTACTTC	CASSLGGGPYEQYF
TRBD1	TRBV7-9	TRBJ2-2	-	TGTGCCAGCAGCACACATAGGGGCAGGGGGCGAGACACCGGGGAGCTGTTTTTT	CASSTHRGRGRDTGELFF
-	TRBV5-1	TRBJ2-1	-	TGCGCCAGCAGCTTGCGGGACGCCTACAATGAGCAGTTCTTC	CASSLRDAYNEQFF
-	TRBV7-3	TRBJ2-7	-	TGTGCCAGCAGCTATAACTACGAGCAGTACTTC	CASSYNYEQYF
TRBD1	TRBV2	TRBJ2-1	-	TGTGCCAGCAGTGAGGTCGCGGGACAGGGGGCAGGTGAGCAGTTCTTC	CASSEVAGQGAGEQFF
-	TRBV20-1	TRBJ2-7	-	TGCAGTGCCAGGGCCTCCGAAGAGCAGTACTTC	CSARASEEQYF
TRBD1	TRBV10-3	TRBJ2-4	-	TGTGCCATCAGTGAGAGGACAGGGAGTAACATTCAGTACTTC	CAISERTGSNIQYF
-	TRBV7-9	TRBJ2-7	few	TGTGCCAGCACCGAGGGGCGCGCGCCCTACGAGCAGTACTTC	CASTEGRAPYEQYF
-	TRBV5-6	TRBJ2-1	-	TGTGCCAGCAGCTCCATAAGGGAGAGCTCCTACAATGAGCAGTTCTTC	CASSSIRESSYNEQFF
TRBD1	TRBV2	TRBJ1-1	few	TGTGCCAGCATTAGACAGGGCACTGAAGCTTTCTTT	CASIRQGTEAFF
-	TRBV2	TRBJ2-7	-	TGTGCCAGCAGTGAAGTCGGGGGTCTGGTAGCGGTAGGCGACGAGCAGTACTTC	CASSEVGGLVAVGDEQYF
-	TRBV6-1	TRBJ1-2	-	TGTGCCAGCAGTGAGAGGCTCTTGGGGAGCTACACCTTC	CASSERLLGSYTF
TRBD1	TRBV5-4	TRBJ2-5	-	TGTGCCAGCAGCCCAAAGACAGGGGGCTTCGAGACCCAGTACTTC	CASSPKTGGFETQYF
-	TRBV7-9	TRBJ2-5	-	TGTGCCAGCAGCTTAGGTGCCCCCGCCTCCCAAGAGACCCAGTACTTC	CASSLGAPASQETQYF
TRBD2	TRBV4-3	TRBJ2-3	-	TGCGCCAGCAGCCAACGACTAGCGGGAACCGGGACGCAGTATTTT	CASSQRLAGTGTQYF
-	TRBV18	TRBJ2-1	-	TGTGCCAGCTCCTCAGACTCCGGGGTTCCCTCCTACAATGAGCAGTTCTTC	CASSSDSGVPSYNEQFF
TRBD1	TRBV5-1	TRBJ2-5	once	TGCGCCAGCAGCTGGACAGGGGAAGAGACCCAGTACTTC	CASSWTGEETQYF
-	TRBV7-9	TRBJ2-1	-	TGTGCCAGCAGCTTATCCGGGTATGAGCAGTTCTTC	CASSLSGYEQFF
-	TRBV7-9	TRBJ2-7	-	TGTGCCAGCAGCTTGGGACCCCGATGGGAGCAGTACTTC	CASSLGPRWEQYF
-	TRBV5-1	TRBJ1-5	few	TGCGCCAGCAGTCGGGGGGGAGATAGCAATCAGCCCCAGCATTTT	CASSRGGDSNQPQHF
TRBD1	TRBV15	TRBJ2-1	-	TGTGCCACCAGCAGGGACAGGGGGCTTTGGGAGCAGTTCTTC	CATSRDRGLWEQFF
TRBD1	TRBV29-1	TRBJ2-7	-	TGCAGCGTTGGGCGGACAGGGGACGAGCAGTACTTC	CSVGRTGDEQYF
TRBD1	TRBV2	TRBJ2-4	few	TGTGCCAGCAGCCGCGGGACAGGGGAACGGATTCAGTACTTC	CASSRGTGERIQYF
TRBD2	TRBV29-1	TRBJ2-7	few	TGCAGCGTTGGGGAGGGACCCTACGAGCAGTACTTC	CSVGEGPYEQYF
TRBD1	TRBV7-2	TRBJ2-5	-	TGTGCCAGCAGCTTAGCCACAGGGGGCCAAGAGACCCAGTACTTC	CASSLATGGQETQYF
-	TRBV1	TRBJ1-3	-	TGCACCCCGCTGGACAAAGGGGAAGGAAACACCATATATTTT	CTPLDKGEGNTIYF
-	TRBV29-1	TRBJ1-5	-	TGCAGCGTTGTTACGGATTACAATCAGCCCCAGCATTTT	CSVVTDYNQPQHF
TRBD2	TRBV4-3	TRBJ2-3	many	TGCGCCAGCAGCCTTGGGACTAGCGGGAGCGGGGATACGCAGTATTTT	CASSLGTSGSGDTQYF
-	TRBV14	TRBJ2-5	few	TGTGCCAGCAGCAAAACGGACAGACCGTACCAAGAGACCCAGTACTTC	CASSKTDRPYQETQYF
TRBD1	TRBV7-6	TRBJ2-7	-	TGTGCCACCCAGGGGGCAGGGGGCTCCTACGAGCAGTACTTC	CATQGAGGSYEQYF
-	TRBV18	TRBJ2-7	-	TGTGCCAGCTCCCAGGACACTCTACGAGAGCAGTACTTC	CASSQDTLREQYF
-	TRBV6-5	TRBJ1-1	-	TGTGCCAGCAGCAGGGACCCGCAGGGACGAGCTTTCTTT	CASSRDPQGRAFF
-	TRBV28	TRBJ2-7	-	TGTGCCAGTGAGGACTTAGTCGGGGCAGGGAACTACGAGCAGTACTTC	CASEDLVGAGNYEQYF
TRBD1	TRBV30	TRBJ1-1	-	TGTGCCTGGAGTCCCGGGACAGACACTGAAGCTTTCTTT	CAWSPGTDTEAFF